The sequence of this T cell receptor (beta chain) was determined in a study of cytomegalovirus exposure and HLA in healthy donors. The primer mix had 60 Vbeta and 13 Jbeta primers. Measured with immunoSEQ multiplex PCR; TCRdb has only the in-frame clones, and not every one. This sample has some 100,000 clones; about 80% occur once, and the top ten carry about 8%. This CDR3 comprises 15 residues. The germline CDR1 and CDR2 sequences are SQVTM and ANQGSEA. V shed 4 bases, J shed 2 bases, and the junction held 1 base outside the gene matches. As regards this clone: No antigen is known for it.

While unrecorded immune exposures were likely, the donors were nominally healthy when sampled. The study's findings and limits: A later analysis reportedly identified an Asian-associated ancestry cluster as carrying fewer N-insertions than the approximately 730-donor mean.

The sequencing input was PBMCs. The V call is TRBV29-1, the J call TRBJ2-2; the match to TRBD2 covers 13 bases. The receptor was derived from a woman between 50 and 59 years old in good health and CMV-seropositive. This CDR3 reads CSVGTSGGNTGELFF. In DNA, the CDR3 is TGCAGCGTTGGGACTAGCGGGGGTAACACCGGGGAGCTGTTTTTT.